This T cell receptor (beta chain) was captured by sequencing in a study of shared clonotypes between healthy human individuals. Study findings and constraints: Non-shared clonotypes had lower generation probabilities than clonotypes shared by all four sorted-subset donors.

As for this clone: Its antigen is not identified. This same CDR3 is encoded by further DNA sequences in the sample.

Produced via immunoSEQ multiplex PCR; TCRdb's table is partial and in-frame only. Altogether fewer than 3 million clones are present, roughly 92% being singletons, with the ten largest covering roughly 0.34%. The sample was naive CD4+ T cells from PBMCs. As to subset: CD45RA+ positively selected. The TCR sequence derives from a man younger than 35 in good health. Some clones in this sample may be carry-over from other donors' samples.

CDR3 DNA sequence: TGTGCCAGCAGTCCCAGGGGAAGCTCCTACGAGCAGTACTTC. The encoded protein is CASSPRGSSYEQYF. The chain is built from TRBV28 and TRBJ2-7; D perhaps matches TRBD1 (6 bases). Germline V CDR1 and CDR2: MDHEN, SYDVKM. The CDR3 has 14 amino acids. Trimming took off 5 bases at V and 0 bases at J, with 11 bases between the two ends.